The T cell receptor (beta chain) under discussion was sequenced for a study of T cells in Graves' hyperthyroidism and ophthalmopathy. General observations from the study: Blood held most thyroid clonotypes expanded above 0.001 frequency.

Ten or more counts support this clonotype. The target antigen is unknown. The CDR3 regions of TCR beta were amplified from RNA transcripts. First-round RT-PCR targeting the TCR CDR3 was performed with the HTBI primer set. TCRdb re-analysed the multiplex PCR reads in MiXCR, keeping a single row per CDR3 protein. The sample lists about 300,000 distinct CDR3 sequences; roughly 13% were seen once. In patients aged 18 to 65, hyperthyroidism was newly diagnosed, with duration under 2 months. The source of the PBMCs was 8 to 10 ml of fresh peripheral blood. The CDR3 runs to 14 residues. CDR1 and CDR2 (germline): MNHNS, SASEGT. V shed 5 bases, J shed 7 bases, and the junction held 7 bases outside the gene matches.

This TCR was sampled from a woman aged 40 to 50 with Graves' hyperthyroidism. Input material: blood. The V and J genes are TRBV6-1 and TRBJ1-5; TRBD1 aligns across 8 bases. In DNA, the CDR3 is TGTGCCAGCAGTCAGACAGGGGTAAGACAGCCCCAGCATTTT. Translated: CASSQTGVRQPQHF.